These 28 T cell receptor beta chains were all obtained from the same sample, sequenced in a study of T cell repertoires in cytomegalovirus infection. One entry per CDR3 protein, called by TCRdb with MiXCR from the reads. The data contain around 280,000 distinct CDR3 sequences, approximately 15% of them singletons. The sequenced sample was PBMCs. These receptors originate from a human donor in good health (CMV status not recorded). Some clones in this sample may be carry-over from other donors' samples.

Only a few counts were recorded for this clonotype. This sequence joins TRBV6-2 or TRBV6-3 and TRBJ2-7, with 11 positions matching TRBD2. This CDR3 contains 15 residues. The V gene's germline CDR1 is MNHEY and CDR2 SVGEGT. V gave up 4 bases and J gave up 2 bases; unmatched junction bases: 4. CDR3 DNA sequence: TGTGCCAGCAGTTTAGGACTAGCGGGCGCCTACGAGCAGTACTTC. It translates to CASSLGLAGAYEQYF.

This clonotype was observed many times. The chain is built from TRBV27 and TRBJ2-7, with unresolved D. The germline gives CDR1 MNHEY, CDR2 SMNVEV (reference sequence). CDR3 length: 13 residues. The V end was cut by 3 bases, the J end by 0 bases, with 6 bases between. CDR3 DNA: TGTGCCAGCAGTTTCGCCAACTCCTACGAGCAGTACTTC. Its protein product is CASSFANSYEQYF.

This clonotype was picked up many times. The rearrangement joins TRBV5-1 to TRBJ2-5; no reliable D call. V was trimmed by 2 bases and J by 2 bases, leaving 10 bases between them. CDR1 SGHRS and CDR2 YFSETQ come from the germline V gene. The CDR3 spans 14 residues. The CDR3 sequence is CASSLWVWQETQYF. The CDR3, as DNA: TGCGCCAGCAGCTTATGGGTATGGCAAGAGACCCAGTACTTC. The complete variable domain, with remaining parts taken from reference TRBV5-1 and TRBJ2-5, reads KAGVTQTPRYLIKTRGQQVTLSCSPISGHRSVSWYQQTPGQGLQFLFEYFSETQRNKGNFPGRFSGRQFSNSRSEMNVSTLELGDSALYLCASSLWVWQETQYFGPGTRLLVL.

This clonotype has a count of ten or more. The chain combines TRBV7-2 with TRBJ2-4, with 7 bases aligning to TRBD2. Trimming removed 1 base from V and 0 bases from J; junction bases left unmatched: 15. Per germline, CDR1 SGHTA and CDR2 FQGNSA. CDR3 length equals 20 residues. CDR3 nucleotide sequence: TGTGCCAGCAGCTTAGAGAGGGTAGCGGGCGCTTCTCTAGCCAAAAACATTCAGTACTTC. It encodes CASSLERVAGASLAKNIQYF.

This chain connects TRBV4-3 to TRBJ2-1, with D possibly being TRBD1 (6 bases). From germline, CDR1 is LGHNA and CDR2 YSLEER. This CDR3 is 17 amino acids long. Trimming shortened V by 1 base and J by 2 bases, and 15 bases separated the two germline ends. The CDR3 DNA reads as TGCGCCAGCAGCCAAGGGTGGGACACCCTGCCCTACAATGAGCAGTTCTTC. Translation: CASSQGWDTLPYNEQFF.

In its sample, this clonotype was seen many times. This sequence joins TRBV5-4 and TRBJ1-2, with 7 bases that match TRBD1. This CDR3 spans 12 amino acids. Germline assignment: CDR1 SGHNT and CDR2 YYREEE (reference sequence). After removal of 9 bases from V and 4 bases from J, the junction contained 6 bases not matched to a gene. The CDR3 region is CANAGQLYGYTF. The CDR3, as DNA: TGTGCCAATGCGGGACAGCTCTATGGCTACACCTTC. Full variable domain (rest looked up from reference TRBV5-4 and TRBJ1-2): ETGVTQSPTHLIKTRGQQVTLRCSSQSGHNTVSWYQQALGQGPQFIFQYYREEENGRGNFPPRFSGLQFPNYSSELNVNALELDDSALYLCANAGQLYGYTFGSGTRLTVV.

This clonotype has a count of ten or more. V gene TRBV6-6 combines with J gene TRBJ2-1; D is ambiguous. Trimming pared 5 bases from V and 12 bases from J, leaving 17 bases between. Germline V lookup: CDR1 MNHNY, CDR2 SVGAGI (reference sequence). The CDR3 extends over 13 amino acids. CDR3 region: CASSPSSPNRQFF. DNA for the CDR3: TGTGCCAGCAGTCCGTCTTCGCCCAACCGGCAGTTCTTC.

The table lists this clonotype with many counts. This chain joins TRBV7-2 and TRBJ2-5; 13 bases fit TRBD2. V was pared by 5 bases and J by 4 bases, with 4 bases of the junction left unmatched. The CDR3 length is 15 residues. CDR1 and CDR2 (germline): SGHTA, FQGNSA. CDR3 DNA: TGTGCCAGCAGCCACGGGACTAGCGGGACAGAGACCCAGTACTTC. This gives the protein CASSHGTSGTETQYF.

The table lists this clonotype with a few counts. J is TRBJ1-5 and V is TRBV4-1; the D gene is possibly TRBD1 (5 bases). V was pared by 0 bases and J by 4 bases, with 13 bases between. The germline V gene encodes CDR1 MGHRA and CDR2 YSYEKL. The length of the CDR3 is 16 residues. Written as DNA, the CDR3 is TGCGCCAGCAGCCAAGATGGGGGACGACTAAATCAGCCCCAGCATTTT. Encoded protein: CASSQDGGRLNQPQHF.

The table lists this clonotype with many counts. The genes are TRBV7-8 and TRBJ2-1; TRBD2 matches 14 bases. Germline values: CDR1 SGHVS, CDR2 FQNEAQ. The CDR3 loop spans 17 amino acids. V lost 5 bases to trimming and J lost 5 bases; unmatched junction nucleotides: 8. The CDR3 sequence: CASSIPKTSGGDNEQFF. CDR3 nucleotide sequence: TGTGCCAGCAGCATACCCAAGACTAGCGGGGGGGACAATGAGCAGTTCTTC.

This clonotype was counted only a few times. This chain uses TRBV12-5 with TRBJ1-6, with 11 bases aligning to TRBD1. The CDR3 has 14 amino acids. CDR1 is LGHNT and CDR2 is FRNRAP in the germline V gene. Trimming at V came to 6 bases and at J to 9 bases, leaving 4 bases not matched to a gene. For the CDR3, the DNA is TGTGCTAGTGGAACCGGGACAGGGGGTTCACCCCTCCACTTT. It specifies CASGTGTGGSPLHF.

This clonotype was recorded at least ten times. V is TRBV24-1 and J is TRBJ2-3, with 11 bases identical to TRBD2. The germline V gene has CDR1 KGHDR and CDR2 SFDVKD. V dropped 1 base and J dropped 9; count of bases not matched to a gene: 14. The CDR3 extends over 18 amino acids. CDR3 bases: TGTGCCACCAGTGATTTTGCCTCGGGACTAGCGGTGAGGGACACGCAGTATTTT. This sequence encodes CATSDFASGLAVRDTQYF.

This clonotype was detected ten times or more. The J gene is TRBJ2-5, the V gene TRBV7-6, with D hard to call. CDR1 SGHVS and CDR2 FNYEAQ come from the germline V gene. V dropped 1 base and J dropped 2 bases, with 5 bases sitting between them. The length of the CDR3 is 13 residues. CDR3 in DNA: TGTGCCAGCAGCTTAGTTCCTCAAGAGACCCAGTACTTC. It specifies CASSLVPQETQYF.

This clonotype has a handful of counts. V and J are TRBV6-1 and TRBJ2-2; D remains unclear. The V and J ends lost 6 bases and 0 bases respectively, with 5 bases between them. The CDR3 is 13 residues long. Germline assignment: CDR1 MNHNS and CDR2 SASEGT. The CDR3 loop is CASRNSNTGELFF. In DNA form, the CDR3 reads TGTGCCAGCAGGAACTCGAACACCGGGGAGCTGTTTTTT.

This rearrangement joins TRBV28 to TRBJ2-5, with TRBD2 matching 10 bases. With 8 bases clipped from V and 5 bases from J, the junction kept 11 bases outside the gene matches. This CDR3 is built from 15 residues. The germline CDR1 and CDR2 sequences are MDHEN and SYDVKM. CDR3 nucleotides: TGTGCCAGCGGATCAGCGGGAGGGGTCGGGGAGACCCAGTACTTC. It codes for CASGSAGGVGETQYF.

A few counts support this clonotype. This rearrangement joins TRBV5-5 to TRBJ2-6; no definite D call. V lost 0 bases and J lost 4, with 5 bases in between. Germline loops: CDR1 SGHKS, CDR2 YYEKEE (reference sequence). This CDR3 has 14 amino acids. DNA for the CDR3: TGTGCCAGCAGCTTGGCCACAGGGGCCAACGTCCTGACTTTC. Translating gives CASSLATGANVLTF.

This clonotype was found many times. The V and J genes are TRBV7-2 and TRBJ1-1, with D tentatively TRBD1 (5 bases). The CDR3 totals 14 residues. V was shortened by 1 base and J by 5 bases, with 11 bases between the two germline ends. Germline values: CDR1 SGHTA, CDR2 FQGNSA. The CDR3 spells CASSLDTGLTEAFF. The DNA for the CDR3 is TGTGCCAGCAGCTTAGATACAGGTCTTACTGAAGCTTTCTTT.

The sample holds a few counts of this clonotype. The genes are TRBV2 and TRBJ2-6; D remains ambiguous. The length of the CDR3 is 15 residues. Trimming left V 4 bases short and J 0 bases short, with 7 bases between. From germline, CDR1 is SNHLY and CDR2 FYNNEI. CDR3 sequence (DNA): TGTGCCAGCAGTGTTACAGTCTCTGGGGCCAACGTCCTGACTTTC. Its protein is CASSVTVSGANVLTF. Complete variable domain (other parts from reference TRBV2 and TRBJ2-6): EPEVTQTPSHQVTQMGQEVILRCVPISNHLYFYWYRQILGQKVEFLVSFYNNEISEKSEIFDDQFSVERPDGSNFTLKIRSTKLEDSAMYFCASSVTVSGANVLTFGAGSRLTVL.

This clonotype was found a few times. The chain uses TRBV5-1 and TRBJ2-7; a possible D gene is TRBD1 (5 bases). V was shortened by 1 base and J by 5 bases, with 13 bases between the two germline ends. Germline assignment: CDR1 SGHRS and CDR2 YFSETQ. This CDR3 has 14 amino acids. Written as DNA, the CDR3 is TGCGCCAGCAGCTTGAGTAGGGGAATCCACGAGCAGTACTTC. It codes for CASSLSRGIHEQYF.

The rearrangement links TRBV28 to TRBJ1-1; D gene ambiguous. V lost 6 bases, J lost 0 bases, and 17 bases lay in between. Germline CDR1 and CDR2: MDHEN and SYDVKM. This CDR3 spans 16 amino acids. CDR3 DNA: TGTGCCAGCAGACCCGTTTGGGAGCCCATGAACACTGAAGCTTTCTTT. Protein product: CASRPVWEPMNTEAFF.

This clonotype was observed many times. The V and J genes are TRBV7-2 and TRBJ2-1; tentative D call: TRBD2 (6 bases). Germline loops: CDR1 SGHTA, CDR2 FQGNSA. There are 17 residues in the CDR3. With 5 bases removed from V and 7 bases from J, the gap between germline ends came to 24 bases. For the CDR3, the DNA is TGTGCCAGCAGCCGAGGCGTTGGGTCCTCCGCGGGGAATGAGCAGTTCTTC. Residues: CASSRGVGSSAGNEQFF.

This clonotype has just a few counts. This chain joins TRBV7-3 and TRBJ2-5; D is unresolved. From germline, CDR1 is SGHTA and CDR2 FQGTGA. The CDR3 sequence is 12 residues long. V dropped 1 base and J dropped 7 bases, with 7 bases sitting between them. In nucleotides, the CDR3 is TGTGCCAGCAGCTTAAACTCCGGGACCCAGTACTTC. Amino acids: CASSLNSGTQYF.

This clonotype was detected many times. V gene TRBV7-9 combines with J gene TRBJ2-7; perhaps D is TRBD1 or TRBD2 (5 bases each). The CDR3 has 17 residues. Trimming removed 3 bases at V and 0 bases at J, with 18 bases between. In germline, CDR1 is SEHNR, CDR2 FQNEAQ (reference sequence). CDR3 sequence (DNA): TGTGCCAGCAGCTTTTTACACGGGACGCCGAGCTCCTACGAGCAGTACTTC. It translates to CASSFLHGTPSSYEQYF.

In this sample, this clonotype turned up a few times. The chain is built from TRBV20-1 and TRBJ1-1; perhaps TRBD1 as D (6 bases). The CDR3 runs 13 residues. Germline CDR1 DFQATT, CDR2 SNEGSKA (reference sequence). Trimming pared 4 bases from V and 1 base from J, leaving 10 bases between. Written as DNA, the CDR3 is TGCAGTGCTACAAGGGGGGGGAACACTGAAGCTTTCTTT. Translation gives CSATRGGNTEAFF.

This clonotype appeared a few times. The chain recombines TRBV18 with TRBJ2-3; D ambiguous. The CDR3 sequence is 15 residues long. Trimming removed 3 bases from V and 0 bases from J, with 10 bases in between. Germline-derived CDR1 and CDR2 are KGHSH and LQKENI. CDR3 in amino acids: CASSPPLDSTDTQYF. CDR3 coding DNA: TGTGCCAGCTCACCTCCGTTGGACAGCACAGATACGCAGTATTTT.

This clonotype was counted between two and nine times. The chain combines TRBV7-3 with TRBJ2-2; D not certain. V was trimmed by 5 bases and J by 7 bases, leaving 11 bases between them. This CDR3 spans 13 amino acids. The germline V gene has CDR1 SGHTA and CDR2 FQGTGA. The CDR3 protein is CASSPSPGGELFF. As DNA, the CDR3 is TGTGCCAGCAGCCCAAGTCCGGGCGGGGAGCTGTTTTTT.

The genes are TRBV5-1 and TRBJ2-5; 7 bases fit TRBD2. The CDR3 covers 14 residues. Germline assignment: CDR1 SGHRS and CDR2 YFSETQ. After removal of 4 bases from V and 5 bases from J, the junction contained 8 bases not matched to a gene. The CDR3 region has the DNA TGCGCCAGCAGCCCTGGACTAGTTAGGGAGACCCAGTACTTC. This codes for CASSPGLVRETQYF.

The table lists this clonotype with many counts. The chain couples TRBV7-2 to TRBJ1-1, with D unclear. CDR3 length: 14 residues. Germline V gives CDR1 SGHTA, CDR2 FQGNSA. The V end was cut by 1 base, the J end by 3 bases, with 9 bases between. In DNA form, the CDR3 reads TGTGCCAGCAGCTTAGTGGGCTTCGACACTGAAGCTTTCTTT. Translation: CASSLVGFDTEAFF.